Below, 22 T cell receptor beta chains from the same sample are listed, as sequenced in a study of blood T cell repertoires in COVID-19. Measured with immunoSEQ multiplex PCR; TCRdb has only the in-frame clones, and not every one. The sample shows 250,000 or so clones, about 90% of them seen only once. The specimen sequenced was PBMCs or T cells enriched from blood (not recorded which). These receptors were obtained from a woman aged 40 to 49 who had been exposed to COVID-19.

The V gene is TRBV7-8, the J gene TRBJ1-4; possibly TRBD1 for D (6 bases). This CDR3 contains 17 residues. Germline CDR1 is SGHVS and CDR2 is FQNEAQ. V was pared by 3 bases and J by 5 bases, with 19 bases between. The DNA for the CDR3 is TGTGCCAGCAGCTTGGCGACAGGCCAGGAGAGGAATGAAAAACTGTTTTTT. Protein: CASSLATGQERNEKLFF.

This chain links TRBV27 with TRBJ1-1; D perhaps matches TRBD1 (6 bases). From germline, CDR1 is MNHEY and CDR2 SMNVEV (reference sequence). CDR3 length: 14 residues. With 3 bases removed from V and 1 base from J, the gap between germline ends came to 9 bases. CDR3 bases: TGTGCCAGCAGTTTTACAGGGACGAACACTGAAGCTTTCTTT. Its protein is CASSFTGTNTEAFF.

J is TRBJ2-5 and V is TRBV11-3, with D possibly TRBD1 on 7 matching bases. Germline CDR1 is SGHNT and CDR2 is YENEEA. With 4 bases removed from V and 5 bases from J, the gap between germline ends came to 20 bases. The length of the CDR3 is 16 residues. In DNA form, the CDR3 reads TGTGCCAGCAGCTCCGGAAATGGAGGGGGCCGGGAGACCCAGTACTTC. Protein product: CASSSGNGGGRETQYF.

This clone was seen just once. The CDR3 reads CASRHLIAGYQETQYF. For the CDR3, the DNA is TGTGCCAGCAGACACCTGATAGCGGGCTACCAAGAGACCCAGTACTTC. The chain uses TRBV28 and TRBJ2-5, with 7 bases matching TRBD2. J was trimmed by 0 bases and V by 6 bases; bases with no gene match: 10. The CDR3 is 16 amino acids. Germline V gene lookup returns CDR1 MDHEN and CDR2 SYDVKM.

DNA for the CDR3: TGTGCCAGCAGCGTAGGTGGCCAGCGCACCACCTACGAGCAGTACTTC. Protein product: CASSVGGQRTTYEQYF. The chain has TRBV9 and TRBJ2-7; D gene unclear. Germline V CDR1 and CDR2: SGDLS, YYNGEE. The CDR3 is 16 residues long. V lost 0 bases and J 2 bases, leaving 15 bases between the germline ends. Based on the CDR3 plus reference TRBV9 and TRBJ2-7, the full variable domain is DSGVTQTPKHLITATGQRVTLRCSPRSGDLSVYWYQQSLDQGLQFLIQYYNGEERAKGNILERFSAQQFPDLHSELNLSSLELGDSALYFCASSVGGQRTTYEQYFGPGTRLTVT.

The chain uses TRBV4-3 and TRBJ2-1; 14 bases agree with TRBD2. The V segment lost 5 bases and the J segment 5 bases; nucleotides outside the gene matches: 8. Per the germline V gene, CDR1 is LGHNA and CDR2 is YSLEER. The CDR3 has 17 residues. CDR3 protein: CASSGTSGSISDNEQFF. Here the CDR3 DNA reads TGCGCCAGCAGCGGGACTAGCGGGAGTATTAGTGACAATGAGCAGTTCTTC.

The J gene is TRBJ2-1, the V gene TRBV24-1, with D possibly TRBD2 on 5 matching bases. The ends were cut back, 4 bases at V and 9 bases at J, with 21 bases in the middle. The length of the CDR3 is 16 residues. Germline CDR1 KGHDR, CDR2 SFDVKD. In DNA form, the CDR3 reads TGTGCCACCAGTGACACATCCGGGAAGGACGACGGTGAGCAGTTCTTC. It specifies CATSDTSGKDDGEQFF.

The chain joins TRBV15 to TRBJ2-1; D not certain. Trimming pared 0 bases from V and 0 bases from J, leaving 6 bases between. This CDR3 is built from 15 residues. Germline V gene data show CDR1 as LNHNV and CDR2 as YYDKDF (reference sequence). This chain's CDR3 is CATSRDYGSYNEQFF. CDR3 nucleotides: TGTGCCACCAGCAGAGATTACGGCTCCTACAATGAGCAGTTCTTC. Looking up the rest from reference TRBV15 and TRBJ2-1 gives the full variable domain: DAMVIQNPRYQVTQFGKPVTLSCSQTLNHNVMYWYQQKSSQAPKLLFHYYDKDFNNEADTPDNFQSRRPNTSFCFLDIRSPGLGDTAMYLCATSRDYGSYNEQFFGPGTRLTVL.

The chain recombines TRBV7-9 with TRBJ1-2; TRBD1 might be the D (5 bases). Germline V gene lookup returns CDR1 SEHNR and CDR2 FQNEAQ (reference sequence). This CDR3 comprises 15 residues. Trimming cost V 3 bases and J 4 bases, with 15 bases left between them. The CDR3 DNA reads TGTGCCAGCAGCTTGGTTCAGGGTCACATCTATGGCTACACCTTC. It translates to CASSLVQGHIYGYTF.

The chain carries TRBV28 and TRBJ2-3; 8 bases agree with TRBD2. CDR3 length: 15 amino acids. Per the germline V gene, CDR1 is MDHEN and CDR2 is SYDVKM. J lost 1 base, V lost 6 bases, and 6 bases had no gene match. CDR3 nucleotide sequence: TGTGCCAGCAGGAGACCGGGACTAGGCACAGATACGCAGTATTTT. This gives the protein CASRRPGLGTDTQYF.

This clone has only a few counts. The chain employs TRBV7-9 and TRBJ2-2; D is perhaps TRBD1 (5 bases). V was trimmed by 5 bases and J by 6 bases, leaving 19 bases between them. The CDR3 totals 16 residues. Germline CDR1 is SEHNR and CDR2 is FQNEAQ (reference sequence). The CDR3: CASSRFKQEIAGELFF. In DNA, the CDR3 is TGTGCCAGCAGCCGTTTTAAACAGGAGATCGCCGGGGAGCTGTTTTTT.

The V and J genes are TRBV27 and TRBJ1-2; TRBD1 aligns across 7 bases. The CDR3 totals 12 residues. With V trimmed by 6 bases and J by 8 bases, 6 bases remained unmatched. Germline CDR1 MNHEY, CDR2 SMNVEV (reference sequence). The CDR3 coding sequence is TGTGCCAGCAGCGGAGGGGGCTGGGGCTACACCTTC. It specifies CASSGGGWGYTF.

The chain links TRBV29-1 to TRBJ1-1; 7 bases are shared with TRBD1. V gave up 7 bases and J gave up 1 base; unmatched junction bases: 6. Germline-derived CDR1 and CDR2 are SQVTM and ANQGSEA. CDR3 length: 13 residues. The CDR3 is CSAAGQPNTEAFF. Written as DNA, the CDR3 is TGCAGCGCTGCGGGACAGCCGAACACTGAAGCTTTCTTT.

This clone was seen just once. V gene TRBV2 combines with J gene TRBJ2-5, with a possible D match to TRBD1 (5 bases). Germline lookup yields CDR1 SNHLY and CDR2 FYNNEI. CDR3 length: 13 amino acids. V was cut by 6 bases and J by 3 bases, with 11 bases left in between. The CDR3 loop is CASRTAREETQYF. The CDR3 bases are TGTGCCAGCAGGACGGCCAGGGAAGAGACCCAGTACTTC. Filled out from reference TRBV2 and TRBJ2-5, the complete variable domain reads EPEVTQTPSHQVTQMGQEVILRCVPISNHLYFYWYRQILGQKVEFLVSFYNNEISEKSEIFDDQFSVERPDGSNFTLKIRSTKLEDSAMYFCASRTAREETQYFGPGTRLLVL.

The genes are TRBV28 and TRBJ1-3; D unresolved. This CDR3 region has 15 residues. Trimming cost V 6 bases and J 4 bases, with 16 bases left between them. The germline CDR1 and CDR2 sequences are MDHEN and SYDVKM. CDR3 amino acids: CASSKPMLGGNTIYF. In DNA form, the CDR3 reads TGTGCCAGCAGCAAACCGATGTTGGGCGGAAACACCATATATTTT.

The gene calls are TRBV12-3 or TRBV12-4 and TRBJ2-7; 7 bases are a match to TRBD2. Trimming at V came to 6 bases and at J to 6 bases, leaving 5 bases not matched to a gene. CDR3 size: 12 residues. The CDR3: CASSPGGSEQYV. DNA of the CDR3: TGTGCCAGCAGCCCCGGGGGGAGCGAGCAGTACGTC.

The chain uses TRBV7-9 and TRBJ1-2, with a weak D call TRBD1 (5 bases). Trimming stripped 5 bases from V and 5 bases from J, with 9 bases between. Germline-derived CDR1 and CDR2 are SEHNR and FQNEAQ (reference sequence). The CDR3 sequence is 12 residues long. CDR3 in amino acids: CASSPTDYGYTF. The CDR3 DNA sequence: TGTGCCAGCAGCCCGACAGATTATGGCTACACCTTC.

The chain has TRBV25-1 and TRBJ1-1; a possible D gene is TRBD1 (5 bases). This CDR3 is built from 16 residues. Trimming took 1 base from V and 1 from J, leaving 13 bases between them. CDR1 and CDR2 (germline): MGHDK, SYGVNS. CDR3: CASSESMGRGNTEAFF. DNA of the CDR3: TGTGCCAGCAGTGAATCGATGGGTAGGGGGAACACTGAAGCTTTCTTT.

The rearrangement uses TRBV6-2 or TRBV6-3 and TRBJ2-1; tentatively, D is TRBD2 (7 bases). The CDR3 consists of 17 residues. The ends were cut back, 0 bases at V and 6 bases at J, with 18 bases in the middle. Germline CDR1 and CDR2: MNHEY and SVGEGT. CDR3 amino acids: CASSYSIWGGSPNEQFF. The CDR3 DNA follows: TGTGCCAGCAGTTACTCGATTTGGGGGGGCTCACCCAATGAGCAGTTCTTC.

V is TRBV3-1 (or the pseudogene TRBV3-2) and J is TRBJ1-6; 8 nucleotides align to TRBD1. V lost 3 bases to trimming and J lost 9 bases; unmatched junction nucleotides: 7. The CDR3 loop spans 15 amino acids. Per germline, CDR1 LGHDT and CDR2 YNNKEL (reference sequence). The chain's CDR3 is CASSQTGEEGSPLHF. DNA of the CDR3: TGTGCCAGCAGCCAGACAGGGGAGGAAGGTTCACCCCTCCACTTT.

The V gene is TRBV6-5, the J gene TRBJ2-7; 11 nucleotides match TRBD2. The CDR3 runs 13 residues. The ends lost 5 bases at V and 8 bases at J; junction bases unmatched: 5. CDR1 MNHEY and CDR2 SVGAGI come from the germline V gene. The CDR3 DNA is TGTGCCAGCAGTATGGGACTAGCGGCTAAGCAGTACGTC. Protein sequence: CASSMGLAAKQYV.

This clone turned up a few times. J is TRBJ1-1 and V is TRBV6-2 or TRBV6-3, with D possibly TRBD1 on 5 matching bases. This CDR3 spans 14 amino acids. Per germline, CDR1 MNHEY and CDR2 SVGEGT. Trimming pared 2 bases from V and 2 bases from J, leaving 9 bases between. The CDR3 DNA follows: TGTGCCAGCAGTTACCAGGGTAGAAACACTGAAGCTTTCTTT. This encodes CASSYQGRNTEAFF.